Shown below are 10 T cell receptor beta chains from a single sample sequenced in a study of cytomegalovirus exposure and HLA in healthy donors. Assay used: immunoSEQ multiplex PCR; TCRdb lists only in-frame clones, some missing. The table has 140,000 to 150,000 clones, 94% seen once. Sequenced sample: PBMCs. All receptors derive from a man aged 18 to 35 in good health and CMV-seropositive.

The V and J genes are TRBV21-1 and TRBJ1-2; the listed D gene, TRBD1, was not tested against the DNA. TRBV21-1 is a pseudogene segment. The CDR3 length is 13 residues. The CDR3 DNA reads as TGTGCCAGCAAATCAGACAGTACAGATGGCTACACCTTC. It codes for CASKSDSTDGYTF.

V is TRBV5-1 and J is TRBJ2-1; tentatively, D is TRBD2 (5 bases). Trimming removed 3 bases at V and 7 bases at J, with 17 bases between. The CDR3 sequence is 15 residues long. CDR1 and CDR2 (germline): SGHRS, YFSETQ. The CDR3 DNA sequence: TGCGCCAGCAGCTGGCAGACTTCTCCGGGGAATGAGCAGTTCTTC. It specifies CASSWQTSPGNEQFF. The full variable domain, completed using reference TRBV5-1 and TRBJ2-1, is KAGVTQTPRYLIKTRGQQVTLSCSPISGHRSVSWYQQTPGQGLQFLFEYFSETQRNKGNFPGRFSGRQFSNSRSEMNVSTLELGDSALYLCASSWQTSPGNEQFFGPGTRLTVL.

V is TRBV9 and J is TRBJ2-6; 7 bases are a match to TRBD2. This CDR3 is built from 13 residues. Germline CDR1 reads SGDLS; CDR2 reads YYNGEE. The J segment lost 3 bases and the V segment lost 7 bases, leaving 1 base of the junction unmatched. The CDR3 here is CASRGSGANVLTF. The CDR3 coding sequence is TGTGCCAGCCGCGGGAGTGGGGCCAACGTCCTGACTTTC.

This sequence joins TRBV28 and TRBJ2-7, with 9 nucleotides matching TRBD1. Germline V gene sequence: CDR1 MDHEN, CDR2 SYDVKM. Trimming at V came to 6 bases and at J to 0 bases, leaving 6 bases not matched to a gene. The length of the CDR3 is 15 residues. This chain's CDR3 is CASRLWDRASYEQYF. For the CDR3, the DNA is TGTGCCAGCAGACTATGGGACAGGGCCTCCTACGAGCAGTACTTC.

This chain uses TRBV28 with TRBJ2-3; weak D call: TRBD1 (5 bases). This CDR3 is built from 15 residues. The germline CDR1 and CDR2 sequences are MDHEN and SYDVKM. Trimming stripped 2 bases from V and 1 base from J, with 10 bases between. This chain's CDR3 is CASSLGAVGTDTQYF. Here the CDR3 DNA reads TGTGCCAGCAGTTTAGGGGCGGTGGGCACAGATACGCAGTATTTT.

The genes are TRBV4-1 and TRBJ2-1; 10 bases agree with TRBD1. This CDR3 has 15 amino acids. Germline V gene sequence: CDR1 MGHRA, CDR2 YSYEKL. With V trimmed by 1 base and J by 8 bases, 5 bases remained unmatched. This chain's CDR3 is CASSQADRGFDEQFF. The CDR3 nucleotides read TGCGCCAGCAGCCAAGCGGACAGGGGGTTCGATGAGCAGTTCTTC.

The CDR3 is CASSLSPLAGVSEQYF. DNA for the CDR3: TGCGCCAGCAGCTTGTCCCCTCTAGCGGGAGTAAGTGAGCAGTACTTC. V usage is TRBV5-1 and J usage is TRBJ2-7, with 10 bases aligning to TRBD2. Losses at the gene ends were 1 base for V and 7 bases for J; bases not matched to a gene: 11. The CDR3 has 16 residues. The germline CDR1 and CDR2 sequences are SGHRS and YFSETQ.

This clone was found once. The V and J genes are TRBV6-5 and TRBJ2-1, with D hard to call. Per the germline V gene, CDR1 is MNHEY and CDR2 is SVGAGI. CDR3 length: 12 amino acids. Trimming took 6 bases from V and 1 from J, leaving 4 bases between them. The CDR3 nucleotides read TGTGCCAGCAGCGGGTCCTACAATGAGCAGTTCTTC. Translated, it gives CASSGSYNEQFF.

CDR3 in amino acids: CASSQDRKNEQYF. DNA for the CDR3: TGTGCCAGCAGTCAGGACAGAAAAAACGAGCAGTACTTC. This chain connects TRBV2 to TRBJ2-7, with D possibly matching TRBD1 (6 bases). Germline loops: CDR1 SNHLY, CDR2 FYNNEI. The CDR3 has 13 residues. V was cut by 5 bases and J by 5 bases, with 13 bases left in between.

The rearrangement links TRBV4-1 to TRBJ2-1; D remains unclear. CDR1 is MGHRA and CDR2 is YSYEKL in the germline V gene. There are 16 residues in the CDR3. The germline V and J ends were trimmed by 1 base and 0 bases, with 10 bases remaining between them. The CDR3 DNA follows: TGCGCCAGCAGCCAAGTTGTCCTGAGCTCCTACAATGAGCAGTTCTTC. Translating gives CASSQVVLSSYNEQFF.